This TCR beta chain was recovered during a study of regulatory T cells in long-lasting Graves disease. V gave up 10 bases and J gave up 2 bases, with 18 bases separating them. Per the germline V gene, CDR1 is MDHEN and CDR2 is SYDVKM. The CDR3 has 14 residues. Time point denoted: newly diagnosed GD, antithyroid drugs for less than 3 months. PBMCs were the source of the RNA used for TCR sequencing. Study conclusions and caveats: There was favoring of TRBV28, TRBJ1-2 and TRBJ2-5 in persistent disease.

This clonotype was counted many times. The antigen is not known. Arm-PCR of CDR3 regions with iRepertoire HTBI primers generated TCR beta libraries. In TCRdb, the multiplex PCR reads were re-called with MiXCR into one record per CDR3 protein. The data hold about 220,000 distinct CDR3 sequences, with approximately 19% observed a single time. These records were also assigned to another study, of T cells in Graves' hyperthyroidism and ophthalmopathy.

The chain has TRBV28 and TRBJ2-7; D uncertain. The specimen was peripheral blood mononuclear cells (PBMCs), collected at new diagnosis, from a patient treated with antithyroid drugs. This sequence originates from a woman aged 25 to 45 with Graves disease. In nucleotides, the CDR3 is TGTGCCACCCGCGGTGGGCAAGTACCCTACGAGCAGTACTTC. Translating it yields CATRGGQVPYEQYF. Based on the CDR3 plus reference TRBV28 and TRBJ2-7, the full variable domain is DVKVTQSSRYLVKRTGEKVFLECVQDMDHENMFWYRQDPGLGLRLIYFSYDVKMKEKGDIPEGYSVSREKKERFSLILESASTNQTSMYLCATRGGQVPYEQYFGPGTRLTVT.